The 12 T cell receptor beta chains below come from one sample, sequenced in a study of cytomegalovirus exposure and HLA in healthy donors (dated by TCRdb to the late 2010s). Library preparation was by the immunoSEQ multiplex PCR assay. A mixture of 60 forward primers for TCR Vbeta segments and 13 reverse primers for TCR Jbeta segments was used in the multiplex PCR. TCRdb mirrors the immuneACCESS table, restricted to in-frame sequences. Some clones are absent from its copies; in checked studies, under half trace to an unresolved V gene, and the reason for the others is unknown. This sample lists some 160,000 clones; 79% were detected once. The leading ten clones occupy 0.69% of the sample. The material sequenced was PBMCs. Every receptor here comes from a middle-aged woman in good health and CMV-seronegative.

This clone was recorded only once. This chain uses TRBV11-2 with TRBJ2-3, with D maybe TRBD1 (5 bases). The germline gives CDR1 SGHAT, CDR2 FQNNGV. V was cut by 4 bases and J by 2 bases, with 13 bases left in between. The CDR3 sequence is 15 residues long. DNA of the CDR3: TGTGCCAGCAGCTCCCAGGGATACAACACAGATACGCAGTATTTT. This translates into CASSSQGYNTDTQYF.

This chain links TRBV5-1 with TRBJ2-2; TRBD2 matches at 7 bases. The V and J ends lost 4 bases and 0 bases, in that order; junction bases with no gene match: 6. Germline V lookup: CDR1 SGHRS, CDR2 YFSETQ. The CDR3 covers 16 residues. CDR3 amino acids: CASSPRAGANTGELFF. For the CDR3, the DNA is TGCGCCAGCAGCCCCCGGGCGGGGGCGAACACCGGGGAGCTGTTTTTT.

V is TRBV6-1 and J is TRBJ2-7; D call uncertain. CDR3 length: 11 amino acids. The ends were cut back, 5 bases at V and 2 bases at J, with 4 bases in the middle. Germline V gene lookup returns CDR1 MNHNS and CDR2 SASEGT. CDR3 protein: CASSIAYEQYF. CDR3 nucleotides: TGTGCCAGCAGTATAGCCTACGAGCAGTACTTC.

The chain employs TRBV28 and TRBJ2-1, with TRBD2 identical over 12 bases. The trim removed 3 bases at V and 8 bases at J, leaving 11 bases unmatched. This CDR3 comprises 17 residues. The germline gives CDR1 MDHEN, CDR2 SYDVKM. CDR3 DNA: TGTGCCAGCAGTTTTTTTCCCCTAGCGGGAGGGCCCCATGAGCAGTTCTTC. This codes for CASSFFPLAGGPHEQFF.

The chain has TRBV5-4 and TRBJ1-1; 8 positions agree with TRBD1. Germline V gives CDR1 SGHNT, CDR2 YYREEE (reference sequence). V dropped 0 bases and J dropped 4; count of bases not matched to a gene: 5. The CDR3 length is 15 residues. The CDR3 loop reads CASSLGDRTFTEAFF. CDR3 nucleotides: TGTGCCAGCAGCTTGGGGGACAGGACCTTCACTGAAGCTTTCTTT.

This chain connects TRBV10-3 to TRBJ2-7; a weak D match, TRBD2 (6 bases). The germline V and J ends were trimmed by 5 bases and 5 bases, with 13 bases remaining between them. This CDR3 is built from 13 residues. The germline V gene encodes CDR1 ENHRY and CDR2 SYGVKD. In nucleotides, the CDR3 is TGTGCCATCAGTACTCGAGGAGGGGACGAGCAGTACTTC. Translating it yields CAISTRGGDEQYF.

Here the CDR3 DNA reads TGTGCCAGCATACCCGGACAGGGATCTAACTATGGCTACACCTTC. Amino acid sequence: CASIPGQGSNYGYTF. V is TRBV6-5 and J is TRBJ1-2; 8 bases fit TRBD1. The length of the CDR3 is 15 residues. V gave up 7 bases and J gave up 0 bases; unmatched junction bases: 7. The V gene's germline CDR1 is MNHEY and CDR2 SVGAGI.

This clone has just a few counts. This chain connects TRBV6-1 to TRBJ2-7; a possible D gene is TRBD2 (5 bases). V dropped 5 bases and J dropped 2 bases, with 10 bases sitting between them. Germline CDR1 MNHNS, CDR2 SASEGT. The CDR3 is 13 amino acids. The CDR3, as DNA: TGTGCCAGCAGTTCCGGGGTGACCTACGAGCAGTACTTC. It translates to CASSSGVTYEQYF.

The V gene is TRBV19, the J gene TRBJ1-2; D ambiguous. Germline V gene data show CDR1 as LNHDA and CDR2 as SQIVND (reference sequence). The CDR3 spans 14 residues. Trimming stripped 4 bases from V and 8 bases from J, with 17 bases between. For the CDR3, the DNA is TGTGCCAGTAGTACCGGCTGGGGAGAAGCGGGCTACACCTTC. Translating it yields CASSTGWGEAGYTF.

The chain couples TRBV6-5 to TRBJ1-5; TRBD1 might be the D (6 bases). V gave up 0 bases and J gave up 2 bases, with 8 bases separating them. This CDR3 spans 15 amino acids. Germline values: CDR1 MNHEY, CDR2 SVGAGI. As DNA, the CDR3 is TGTGCCAGCAGTTACTCGGGGGCGGGCAATCAGCCCCAGCATTTT. Its protein product is CASSYSGAGNQPQHF.

The chain links TRBV2 to TRBJ2-5, with a weak D call TRBD2 (5 bases). Trimming removed 11 bases from V and 3 bases from J, with 13 bases in between. The germline V gene encodes CDR1 SNHLY and CDR2 FYNNEI. The length of the CDR3 is 12 residues. CDR3 loop: CAVVTREETQYF. The CDR3 DNA reads as TGTGCCGTCGTAACTAGGGAAGAGACCCAGTACTTC.

The J gene is TRBJ1-1, the V gene TRBV19, with 9 nucleotides matching TRBD1. The CDR3 covers 14 residues. Trimming took 5 bases from V and 7 from J; bases not matched to a gene: 8. The germline V gene encodes CDR1 LNHDA and CDR2 SQIVND (reference sequence). CDR3 in DNA: TGTGCCAGTAGTCCTTGGGACAGGGTACTTGAAGCTTTCTTT. Amino acid sequence: CASSPWDRVLEAFF.